These T cell receptor beta chains were read from a single sample in a study of cytomegalovirus exposure and HLA in healthy donors. The method was immunoSEQ multiplex PCR; TCRdb's version includes in-frame clones alone and lacks a portion of them. This table holds about 300,000 clones, approximately 87% found once. Sequences were obtained from PBMCs. Receptor source: a woman aged 18-29 years in good health and CMV-seronegative. CDR3s include the opening cysteine and the closing phenylalanine or tryptophan. D genes are given only for firm matches. Size is stated for part of the rows, as once, few or many counts, or as a class when the clone is expanded.

TRBJ2-7 | - | few | TRBV4-1 | TGCGCCAGCAGCCAAGGGGTCCCTAGAGTCTACGAGCAGTACTTC | CASSQGVPRVYEQYF
TRBJ1-1 | - | - | TRBV9 | TGTGCCAGCAGCGTAGTTGGGGCAGGTGAAGCTTTCTTT | CASSVVGAGEAFF
TRBJ2-3 | TRBD2 | - | TRBV27 | TGTGCCAGCAGACCGGGACTAGCGGGAGGGTGGGATACGCAGTATTTT | CASRPGLAGGWDTQYF
TRBJ1-5 | - | - | TRBV27 | TGTGCCAGCGCCCAGCCGGGAAGCAATCAGCCCCAGCATTTT | CASAQPGSNQPQHF
TRBJ1-4 | TRBD1 | - | TRBV29-1 | TGCAGCGTGACCGGGACAGGGAAGGGCCTCGATGAAAAACTGTTTTTT | CSVTGTGKGLDEKLFF
TRBJ2-3 | TRBD1 | - | TRBV10-2 | TGCGCCAGCAGTGATCGACAGGGGGTTGCAGATACGCAGTATTTT | CASSDRQGVADTQYF
TRBJ2-1 | - | once | TRBV21-1 | TGTGCCAGCAGCAAACGGCCTAGCGGGAGCACCATTCATCACAATGAGCAGTTCTTC | CASSKRPSGSTIHHNEQFF
TRBJ2-7 | - | - | TRBV11-1 | TGTGCCAGCAGCTTAGGTGGCAGCTCCTACGAGCAGTACTTC | CASSLGGSSYEQYF
TRBJ2-1 | TRBD1 | - | TRBV6-5 | TGTGCCAGCAGTCGACAGGGTAGCTCCTACAATGAGCAGTTCTTC | CASSRQGSSYNEQFF
TRBJ2-1 | TRBD2 | - | TRBV19 | TGTGCCAGTGGGCTAGCGGGACACAATGAGCAGTTCTTC | CASGLAGHNEQFF
TRBJ2-5 | TRBD2 | - | TRBV5-1 | TGCGCCAGCAGCTTGGCCCCGACTAGCGGGCAAGAGACCCAGTACTTC | CASSLAPTSGQETQYF
TRBJ1-5 | - | once | TRBV27 | TGTGCCAGCAGTTTATACAGAGATCAGCCCCAGCATTTT | CASSLYRDQPQHF
TRBJ1-5 | - | - | TRBV28 | TGTGCCAGCAGGTACACAGGGATAGGCAATCAGCCCCAGCATTTT | CASRYTGIGNQPQHF
TRBJ2-3 | - | - | TRBV6-5 | TGTGCCAGCAGCCCTAAGCGACTCACAGATACGCAGTATTTT | CASSPKRLTDTQYF
TRBJ2-7 | - | - | TRBV13 | TGTGCCAGCAGCTTAGGCGGGTCCTACGAGCAGTACTTC | CASSLGGSYEQYF
TRBJ1-1 | - | few | TRBV14 | TGTGCCAGCAGCCCAGGACAGGAAGCTTTCTTT | CASSPGQEAFF
TRBJ2-2 | TRBD1 | - | TRBV6-1 | TGTGCCAGCAGTGCGCGGACAGGGGGCTTATCCGGGGAGCTGTTTTTT | CASSARTGGLSGELFF
TRBJ2-7 | - | - | TRBV5-6 | TGTGCCAGCAGCCTTGACAGGACCACCTACGAGCAGTACTTC | CASSLDRTTYEQYF
TRBJ2-7 | - | - | TRBV25-1 | TGTGCCAGCTATGGACTGAGCTCCTACGAGCAGTACTTC | CASYGLSSYEQYF
TRBJ2-3 | TRBD1 | - | TRBV28 | TGTGCCAGCAGCCGGGACAGACGCACAGATACGCAGTATTTT | CASSRDRRTDTQYF
TRBJ2-1 | TRBD1 | - | TRBV7-2 | TGTGCCAGCAGCGAACCGGGACAGGTGTGGGGGGCCTCCTACAATGAGCAGTTCTTC | CASSEPGQVWGASYNEQFF
TRBJ2-1 | TRBD2 | - | TRBV28 | TGTGCCAGCAGTTTAGCGGGGGTCCAATACAATGAGCAGTTCTTC | CASSLAGVQYNEQFF
TRBJ1-3 | - | once | TRBV27 | TGTGCCAGCAGTTTCTCGAGCTCTGGAAACACCATATATTTT | CASSFSSSGNTIYF
TRBJ2-3 | TRBD2 | - | TRBV5-1 | TGCGCCAGCAGGGAAGCGGGAGGGAGCACAGATACGCAGTATTTT | CASREAGGSTDTQYF
TRBJ2-5 | - | - | TRBV7-2 | TGTGCCAGCAGCTTAGTAGCTACGGAGACCCAGTACTTC | CASSLVATETQYF
TRBJ2-2 | - | - | TRBV6-5 | TGTGCCAGCAGTTACTCAAACAACAGGAACACCGGGGAGCTGTTTTTT | CASSYSNNRNTGELFF
TRBJ1-4 | - | - | TRBV19 | TGTGCCAGTAGTATTCAGGGGGAAAAACTGTTTTTT | CASSIQGEKLFF
TRBJ2-5 | - | - | TRBV27 | TGTGCCAGCAGTTTTGGAGGGCCCTGGGAGACCCAGTACTTC | CASSFGGPWETQYF
TRBJ2-7 | - | - | TRBV5-1 | TGCGCCAGCAGCTTCAGTGCATTGCCCTCCTACGAGCAGTACTTC | CASSFSALPSYEQYF
TRBJ2-7 | - | - | TRBV18 | TGTGCCAGCTCACCCAACACTAACTTCTACGAGCAGTACTTC | CASSPNTNFYEQYF
TRBJ1-5 | TRBD1 | - | TRBV27 | TGTGCCAGCAGTTGGACAGGGTCGAACCAGCCCCAGCATTTT | CASSWTGSNQPQHF
TRBJ2-1 | - | - | TRBV27 | TGTGCCAGCAGTTTATCTGGCTCAGCGAGCTCCTACAATGAGCAGTTCTTC | CASSLSGSASSYNEQFF
TRBJ2-3 | - | - | TRBV6-5 | TGTGCCAGCAGTTCCCGTGGCGGGTTGGGTACGCAGTATTTT | CASSSRGGLGTQYF
TRBJ2-1 | TRBD1 | - | TRBV7-8 | TGTGCCAGCAGCCCGGGACAGGGTCGCTACAATGAGCAGTTCTTC | CASSPGQGRYNEQFF
TRBJ2-7 | - | - | TRBV27 | TGTGCCAGCAGTTTTCAAAGGGGGTTCTCCTACGAGCAGTACTTC | CASSFQRGFSYEQYF
TRBJ2-1 | - | - | TRBV21-1 | TGTGCCAGCAGCTCACGGGACAGGGGCGATGAGCAGTTCTTC | CASSSRDRGDEQFF
TRBJ1-2 | - | - | TRBV30 | TGTGCCTGGGTGACAGGATATGGCTACACCTTC | CAWVTGYGYTF
TRBJ2-7 | TRBD2 | - | TRBV28 | TGTGCCAGCAGTTTAGGCGGGGGGGGGATCTCCTACGAGCAGTACTTC | CASSLGGGGISYEQYF
TRBJ1-6 | - | few | TRBV25-1 | TGTGCCAGCAGTCCGAACCCGGGGGGGTCACCCCTCCACTTT | CASSPNPGGSPLHF
TRBJ1-5 | TRBD1 | once | TRBV18 | TGTGCCAGCTCACAAACTGGGACAGGGAATCAGCCCCAGCATTTT | CASSQTGTGNQPQHF
TRBJ2-1 | TRBD2 | - | TRBV5-1 | TGCGCCAGCAGCCCCGCCGGGACTAGCGGGAGAAGGAACTACAATGAGCAGTTCTTC | CASSPAGTSGRRNYNEQFF
TRBJ2-5 | TRBD2 | - | TRBV9 | TGTGCCAGCAGCGTACTAGCGGGAGCCTTTGAGACCCAGTACTTC | CASSVLAGAFETQYF
TRBJ2-3 | TRBD2 | - | TRBV5-1 | TGCGCCAGCACCTGGAGCGGGAGGGCCACAGATACGCAGTATTTT | CASTWSGRATDTQYF
TRBJ2-5 | TRBD2 | - | TRBV7-2 | TGTGCCAGCAGCCGTGGGGGTCTAGCGGCTCGGGAGACCCAGTACTTC | CASSRGGLAARETQYF
TRBJ2-5 | TRBD2 | - | TRBV5-6 | TGTGCCAGCAGCTTGACCGGGACTACTCTCGAGACCCAGTACTTC | CASSLTGTTLETQYF
TRBJ2-7 | TRBD2 | - | TRBV5-1 | TGCGCCAGCAGCTCGGGAGGACTCTCCTACGAGCAGTACTTC | CASSSGGLSYEQYF
TRBJ2-5 | - | - | TRBV28 | TGTGCCAGCAGCCCGTCCGGGGCCCAGTACTTC | CASSPSGAQYF
TRBJ1-1 | - | - | TRBV6-6 | TGTGCCAGCAGGACTTACAGGGATAACACTGAAGCTTTCTTT | CASRTYRDNTEAFF
TRBJ2-2 | TRBD2 | - | TRBV19 | TGTGCCAGTAGCCTTAGCGGGAGGCGTGGCGGGGAGCTGTTTTTT | CASSLSGRRGGELFF
TRBJ1-6 | - | - | TRBV2 | TGTGCCAGCAGTGGCTCCGGTTCCTATAATTCACCCCTCCACTTT | CASSGSGSYNSPLHF
TRBJ2-6 | TRBD1 | - | TRBV4-1 | TGCGCCAGCAGCCAGCCGGGACAGGGTTCTGGGGCCAACGTCCTGACTTTC | CASSQPGQGSGANVLTF
TRBJ2-7 | - | - | TRBV7-6 | TGTGCCAGCAGCTTAAAGGGGGACTCCTACGAGCAGTACTTC | CASSLKGDSYEQYF
TRBJ1-1 | - | - | TRBV6-5 | TGTGCCAGCAGCGATGACCGGGTTGCCGCTTTCTTT | CASSDDRVAAFF
TRBJ2-1 | - | - | TRBV27 | TGTGCCAGCAGGGGGGTAAGGAGGGTCGGTGAGCAGTTCTTC | CASRGVRRVGEQFF
TRBJ2-1 | - | - | TRBV5-1 | TGCGCCAGCCGCACGGAGGTGAGTTCGGATGAGCAGTTCTTC | CASRTEVSSDEQFF
TRBJ2-3 | TRBD1 | - | TRBV6-4 | TGTGCCAGCAGCCTTAGGGACAGAGGCACAGATACGCAGTATTTT | CASSLRDRGTDTQYF
TRBJ1-6 | TRBD1 | few | TRBV9 | TGTGCCAGCAGGGCAGGGGGTATAGCTTCACCCCTCCACTTT | CASRAGGIASPLHF
TRBJ2-2 | - | few | TRBV5-1 | TGCGCCAGCAGCCCCACTAACGGGAACACCGGGGAGCTGTTTTTT | CASSPTNGNTGELFF